This T cell receptor (beta chain) is from a study of T cell changes during pregnancy in multiple sclerosis. The germline V gene encodes CDR1 MNHNY and CDR2 SVGAGI (reference sequence). Trimming pared 0 bases from V and 7 bases from J, leaving 15 bases between. CDR3 length: 15 residues. Sequencing used immunoSEQ multiplex PCR; TCRdb keeps in-frame clones, though not all of them. In the table there are around 60,000 clones, 96% of which are singletons. The chain combines TRBV6-6 with TRBJ1-2, with a tentative D call TRBD1 (5 bases). The receptor was isolated from a female donor with multiple sclerosis, enrolled in a pregnancy study. This material consisted of CD8+ T cells from peripheral blood mononuclear cells, taken after pregnancy. CDR3 region: CASSYSFGTRSGYTF. The CDR3 coding sequence is TGTGCCAGCAGTTACTCTTTCGGGACTCGTAGTGGCTACACCTTC.